A selection of T cell receptor beta chains follows, all from one sample in a study of CD8 T cells in ankylosing spondylitis. TCRdb reprocessed the 5' RACE reads with MiXCR, giving one entry per CDR3 protein. The sample records 470,000 or so distinct CDR3 sequences, 20% to 30% being singletons. Sequencing input: blood, either unsorted or a sorted T cell fraction (not recorded which). These receptors came from a male donor with ankylosing spondylitis. Each CDR3 is given with its conserved first and last residue. The size of a clone is reported for some rows only, either as once, few or many, or as a class for expanded clones.

clone_size: .; v_call: TRBV5-1; cdr3_length: 15; j_call: TRBJ2-2; cdr3_aa: CASSLIADNTGELFF
clone_size: .; v_call: TRBV24-1; cdr3_length: 18; j_call: TRBJ2-3; cdr3_aa: CATSDPTGALAGRDTQYF
clone_size: few; v_call: TRBV3-1; cdr3_length: 14; j_call: TRBJ1-6; cdr3_aa: CASSQSQGRTPLHF
clone_size: .; v_call: TRBV29-1; cdr3_length: 14; j_call: TRBJ1-4; cdr3_aa: CSVVGPGGGEKLFF
clone_size: .; v_call: TRBV20-1; cdr3_length: 14; j_call: TRBJ2-1; cdr3_aa: CSARDSGSRNEQFF
clone_size: .; v_call: TRBV20-1; cdr3_length: 11; j_call: TRBJ2-3; cdr3_aa: CSAMPRDTQYF
clone_size: .; v_call: TRBV25-1; cdr3_length: 13; j_call: TRBJ2-3; cdr3_aa: CASSPRSDFKQYF
clone_size: .; v_call: TRBV7-9; cdr3_length: 16; j_call: TRBJ2-5; cdr3_aa: CASSHGLAGREETQYF
clone_size: .; v_call: TRBV20-1; cdr3_length: 15; j_call: TRBJ1-2; cdr3_aa: CSAGAFRTDDYGYTF
clone_size: .; v_call: TRBV5-1; cdr3_length: 17; j_call: TRBJ2-3; cdr3_aa: CASSLAPTSGNPDTQYF
clone_size: few; v_call: TRBV7-9; cdr3_length: 14; j_call: TRBJ1-5; cdr3_aa: CASSVEGGTQPQHF
clone_size: few; v_call: TRBV15; cdr3_length: 14; j_call: TRBJ2-5; cdr3_aa: CATSRDPTPETQYF
clone_size: .; v_call: TRBV11-2; cdr3_length: 14; j_call: TRBJ1-6; cdr3_aa: CASSPGHHNSPLHF
clone_size: few; v_call: TRBV11-2; cdr3_length: 13; j_call: TRBJ1-6; cdr3_aa: CASSAGQTTPLHF
clone_size: .; v_call: TRBV3-1; cdr3_length: 15; j_call: TRBJ2-5; cdr3_aa: CASSLRLTGKETQYF
clone_size: .; v_call: TRBV5-1; cdr3_length: 16; j_call: TRBJ2-3; cdr3_aa: CASSLPRGLGTDTQYF
clone_size: .; v_call: TRBV2; cdr3_length: 14; j_call: TRBJ2-7; cdr3_aa: CASSEIRGIYEQYF
clone_size: .; v_call: TRBV6-1; cdr3_length: 13; j_call: TRBJ2-1; cdr3_aa: CASTPPGANEQFF
clone_size: many; v_call: TRBV20-1; cdr3_length: 15; j_call: TRBJ1-6; cdr3_aa: CSARDQGGGNSPLHF
clone_size: .; v_call: TRBV29-1; cdr3_length: 12; j_call: TRBJ2-1; cdr3_aa: CSVTGTGSWLFF
clone_size: .; v_call: TRBV7-6; cdr3_length: 13; j_call: TRBJ2-3; cdr3_aa: CATKLRGTDTQYF
clone_size: few; v_call: TRBV3-1; cdr3_length: 13; j_call: TRBJ2-2; cdr3_aa: CASSHASPGELFF
clone_size: many; v_call: TRBV20-1; cdr3_length: 13; j_call: TRBJ2-1; cdr3_aa: CSAGTSGRGEQFF
clone_size: .; v_call: TRBV20-1; cdr3_length: 15; j_call: TRBJ2-5; cdr3_aa: CSATRRLARMETQYF
clone_size: .; v_call: TRBV6-2/TRBV6-3; cdr3_length: 16; j_call: TRBJ1-1; cdr3_aa: CASTPRGQSVNTEAFF
clone_size: .; v_call: TRBV5-6; cdr3_length: 14; j_call: TRBJ1-2; cdr3_aa: CASSSTGANYGYTF
clone_size: .; v_call: TRBV5-6; cdr3_length: 16; j_call: TRBJ2-3; cdr3_aa: CASSRRTSGFTDTQYF
clone_size: few; v_call: TRBV6-2/TRBV6-3; cdr3_length: 15; j_call: TRBJ2-5; cdr3_aa: CASSYVGQGGETQYF
clone_size: .; v_call: TRBV24-1; cdr3_length: 13; j_call: TRBJ2-7; cdr3_aa: CATSGAPLDEQYF
clone_size: .; v_call: TRBV12-3/TRBV12-4; cdr3_length: 14; j_call: TRBJ1-1; cdr3_aa: CASITGAGNTEAFF
clone_size: .; v_call: TRBV7-2; cdr3_length: 15; j_call: TRBJ1-1; cdr3_aa: CASSLQGVRGTEAFF
clone_size: many; v_call: TRBV12-3/TRBV12-4; cdr3_length: 14; j_call: TRBJ1-5; cdr3_aa: CASSPRGRGQPQHF
clone_size: few; v_call: TRBV10-2; cdr3_length: 15; j_call: TRBJ1-6; cdr3_aa: CASTPVTGGNSPLHF
clone_size: .; v_call: TRBV5-1; cdr3_length: 16; j_call: TRBJ2-1; cdr3_aa: CASSVPSGRSYNEQFF
clone_size: .; v_call: TRBV18; cdr3_length: 15; j_call: TRBJ2-7; cdr3_aa: CASSPSRDRGVEQYF
clone_size: few; v_call: TRBV7-9; cdr3_length: 11; j_call: TRBJ1-2; cdr3_aa: CASSSATPYTF
clone_size: .; v_call: TRBV6-5; cdr3_length: 12; j_call: TRBJ2-3; cdr3_aa: CASSPWGDTQYF
clone_size: few; v_call: TRBV6-2/TRBV6-3; cdr3_length: 14; j_call: TRBJ2-7; cdr3_aa: CASTEQAGTYEQYF
clone_size: few; v_call: TRBV20-1; cdr3_length: 11; j_call: TRBJ1-2; cdr3_aa: CSARLQAGYTF
clone_size: .; v_call: TRBV12-3/TRBV12-4; cdr3_length: 14; j_call: TRBJ1-2; cdr3_aa: CASSFAVANYGYTF
clone_size: .; v_call: TRBV18; cdr3_length: 14; j_call: TRBJ1-1; cdr3_aa: CASSPRQGATEAFF
clone_size: .; v_call: TRBV4-1; cdr3_length: 15; j_call: TRBJ2-5; cdr3_aa: CASSRLGTLQETQYF
clone_size: few; v_call: TRBV7-9; cdr3_length: 17; j_call: TRBJ2-7; cdr3_aa: CASSLASGLAAYYEQYF
clone_size: .; v_call: TRBV5-1; cdr3_length: 18; j_call: TRBJ2-5; cdr3_aa: CASSLVLAGVGYQETQYF
clone_size: .; v_call: TRBV20-1; cdr3_length: 14; j_call: TRBJ2-1; cdr3_aa: CSASRAASYNEQFF
clone_size: .; v_call: TRBV20-1; cdr3_length: 14; j_call: TRBJ1-5; cdr3_aa: CSASRSYSNQPQHF
clone_size: .; v_call: TRBV5-4; cdr3_length: 15; j_call: TRBJ1-1; cdr3_aa: CASSFYRGHLTEAFF
clone_size: .; v_call: TRBV5-1; cdr3_length: 15; j_call: TRBJ2-1; cdr3_aa: CASSLGAGSFNEQFF
clone_size: once; v_call: TRBV27; cdr3_length: 15; j_call: TRBJ1-2; cdr3_aa: CASSRLGGDQKGYTF
clone_size: .; v_call: TRBV20-1; cdr3_length: 13; j_call: TRBJ1-1; cdr3_aa: CSARPDGPHVAFF
clone_size: many; v_call: TRBV20-1; cdr3_length: 13; j_call: TRBJ1-1; cdr3_aa: CSASGGLNTEAFF
clone_size: few; v_call: TRBV5-5; cdr3_length: 15; j_call: TRBJ1-1; cdr3_aa: CASSLEASVYTEAFF
clone_size: .; v_call: TRBV3-1; cdr3_length: 15; j_call: TRBJ2-3; cdr3_aa: CASSQETHGGHTQYF
clone_size: .; v_call: TRBV7-9; cdr3_length: 14; j_call: TRBJ2-5; cdr3_aa: CASSVPGLQETQYF
clone_size: .; v_call: TRBV11-2; cdr3_length: 13; j_call: TRBJ1-1; cdr3_aa: CASSLERVTEAFF